These T cell receptor beta chains were read from a single sample in a study of shared clonotypes between healthy human individuals. TCRdb's table, derived via immunoSEQ multiplex PCR, lists solely in-frame clones and lacks some. The data hold under 150,000 clones, with approximately 70% observed a single time. Material: memory CD8+ T cells sorted from blood. Receptors originate from a woman under 40 in good health. The CDR3 runs from the conserved cysteine through the conserved F or W. The D gene is left open where the match is weak. Size tells how often a clone was seen (once, few, many) or the class of an expanded clone, and some rows leave it out.

d_call j_call clone_size v_call cdr3_nt cdr3_aa
NA TRBJ1-5 once TRBV2 TGTGCCAGCAGTGAACGGGGACCTGGGAGCAATCAGCCCCAGCATTTT CASSERGPGSNQPQHF
NA TRBJ2-5 NA TRBV5-1 TGCGCCAGCAGCTCGGCATCCCCAGGATTCGGTGGGACCCAGTACTTC CASSSASPGFGGTQYF
TRBD1 TRBJ1-1 NA TRBV6-4 TGTGCCAGCAGTGAACAGGGGGAGAACACTGAAGCTTTCTTT CASSEQGENTEAFF
NA TRBJ2-7 NA TRBV7-6 TGTGCCAGCAGCTTAGGTACTGACAGCCATTACGAGCAGTACTTC CASSLGTDSHYEQYF
NA TRBJ1-3 NA TRBV6-1 TGTGCCAACGGGACACCTGGAAACACCATATATTTT CANGTPGNTIYF
NA TRBJ2-7 NA TRBV2 TGTGCCAGCAGTGGTGGAGGGGGCAGGGAGCAGTACTTC CASSGGGGREQYF
NA TRBJ2-3 NA TRBV5-6 TGTGCCAGCAGCTTCAATGGGGCGGCAGATACGCAGTATTTT CASSFNGAADTQYF
NA TRBJ2-7 NA TRBV4-1 TGCGCCAGCAGCCAAGATTGGGGTAGTCGTTACGAGCAGTACTTC CASSQDWGSRYEQYF
TRBD1 TRBJ1-1 many TRBV11-2 TGTGCCAGCAGCCCAGGACAGGGATGGAACACTGAAGCTTTCTTT CASSPGQGWNTEAFF
TRBD1 TRBJ1-1 few TRBV7-8 TGTGCCAGCAGCTCGTCACAGGGGATGAACACTGAAGCTTTCTTT CASSSSQGMNTEAFF
TRBD1 TRBJ2-7 NA TRBV27 TGTGCCAGCACCGGCCTGTCGGGACAGGGCTACGAGCAGTACTTC CASTGLSGQGYEQYF
NA TRBJ2-5 NA TRBV23-1 TGCGCCAGCATCCAGGGGGGGTTAAGCGGGCCACAACAAGAGACCCAGTACTTC CASIQGGLSGPQQETQYF
TRBD1 TRBJ2-3 NA TRBV18 TGTGCCAGCTCACCACGGATACAGGGGGCGGGGGACACAGATACGCAGTATTTT CASSPRIQGAGDTDTQYF
NA TRBJ1-1 few TRBV10-1 TGCGCCAGCAGTGTGGGGAAGGGAAACACTGAAGCTTTCTTT CASSVGKGNTEAFF
TRBD2 TRBJ2-3 NA TRBV7-8 TGTGCCAGCAGCTTTCGCGCGGGAGATTTCCCAGATACGCAGTATTTT CASSFRAGDFPDTQYF
NA TRBJ2-7 NA TRBV10-2 TGCGCCAGCAGTGAGTCGTGGGGCCCGTACGAGCAGTACTTC CASSESWGPYEQYF
TRBD1 TRBJ2-6 many TRBV10-3 TGTGCCATCGCTGGGACAGGGGACTCTGGGGCCAACGTCCTGACTTTC CAIAGTGDSGANVLTF
NA TRBJ2-3 NA TRBV25-1 TGTGCCAGCAGTCCACCCGAGACCTCGACAGATACGCAGTATTTT CASSPPETSTDTQYF
TRBD1 TRBJ2-5 NA TRBV4-1 TGCGCCAGCAGCTACCGGGACAGGCAAGAGACCCAGTACTTC CASSYRDRQETQYF
NA TRBJ2-5 NA TRBV13 TGTGCCAGCAGCTTGAGGGAGACCCAGTACTTC CASSLRETQYF
TRBD2 TRBJ2-7 NA TRBV6-4 TGTGCCAGCAGTGCCGGGACTAGCGGCTCCTACGAGCAGTACTTC CASSAGTSGSYEQYF
NA TRBJ2-6 NA TRBV10-1 TGCGCCAGCAGTCATGTCCCAATCGCACAAAGTCGGGCCAACGTCCTGACTTTC CASSHVPIAQSRANVLTF
TRBD2 TRBJ2-7 NA TRBV28 TGTGCCAGCAGTGAGGGACTAGCGGGAGGCCCGTACGAGCAGTACTTC CASSEGLAGGPYEQYF
TRBD1 TRBJ1-1 NA TRBV30 TGTGCCTGGAGCCGGGACAGGGGTACTGAAGCTTTCTTT CAWSRDRGTEAFF
NA TRBJ2-3 once TRBV11-2 TGTGCCAGCAGCTCTCCGGCGACAGATACGCAGTATTTT CASSSPATDTQYF
NA TRBJ2-7 once TRBV28 TGTGCCAGCAGTTCCGACCCGAGGGTCGAGCAGTACTTC CASSSDPRVEQYF
TRBD1 TRBJ2-7 NA TRBV7-8 TGTGCCAGCAGCTTATACAGGGGGGCCTACGAGCAGTACTTC CASSLYRGAYEQYF
NA TRBJ1-1 NA TRBV5-6 TGTGCCAGCAGCTTGATCGGAGAGAATCGGGGAGCTTTCTTT CASSLIGENRGAFF
NA TRBJ2-2 NA TRBV5-1 TGCGCCAGCAGCTTTTCACAGGGAGCCGGGGAGCTGTTTTTT CASSFSQGAGELFF
NA TRBJ2-1 NA TRBV28 TGTGCCAGCAGTTTTCGAGGGGTCGAGCAGTTCTTC CASSFRGVEQFF
NA TRBJ2-7 NA TRBV5-1 TGCGCCAGCAGCTTGGACGGTGCATCCAACGAGCAGTACTTC CASSLDGASNEQYF
NA TRBJ2-7 NA TRBV5-1 TGCGCCAGCAGCCCCGGCAGGGGATCCGAGCAGTACTTC CASSPGRGSEQYF
NA TRBJ2-7 few TRBV7-9 TGTGCCAGCAGCTCCTCCTCCTACGAGCAGTACTTC CASSSSSYEQYF
NA TRBJ2-7 medium-sized TRBV4-2 TGTGCCAGCAGCTCCAGACTAGAAGGCTCCTACGAGCAGTACTTC CASSSRLEGSYEQYF
NA TRBJ2-7 NA TRBV28 TGTGCCAGCAGGACCGGGACAAGCTACGAGCAGTACTTC CASRTGTSYEQYF
NA TRBJ2-7 NA TRBV7-6 TGTGCCAGCAGCCCTGGCCGGCAGCGGAGCTCCTACGAGCAGTACTTC CASSPGRQRSSYEQYF
TRBD2 TRBJ2-7 NA TRBV7-2 TGTGCCAGCAGAGAAACTAGCGGGAGGCGCTACGAGCAGTACTTC CASRETSGRRYEQYF
TRBD2 TRBJ2-5 NA TRBV5-1 TGCGCCAGCAGCTTGGGGACTAGCGGGAGGCCTACCCAAGAGACCCAGTACTTC CASSLGTSGRPTQETQYF
TRBD1 TRBJ1-1 NA TRBV5-1 TGCGCCAGCAGCTTACAGGGGCTTCAGACTGAAGCTTTCTTT CASSLQGLQTEAFF
TRBD2 TRBJ2-7 NA TRBV4-1 TGCGCCAGCAGCCAAGTTGTACCCGTCGTGGCTAGCGGGAGTAACGAGCAGTACTTC CASSQVVPVVASGSNEQYF
NA TRBJ1-2 NA TRBV7-9 TGTGCCAGCAGCTGGGGGGATGGAGGTCCCTATGGCTACACCTTC CASSWGDGGPYGYTF
TRBD1 TRBJ1-2 NA TRBV28 TGTGCCAGCAGTCCCGCCGGGACAGCAGAGCAGAACTATGGCTACACCTTC CASSPAGTAEQNYGYTF